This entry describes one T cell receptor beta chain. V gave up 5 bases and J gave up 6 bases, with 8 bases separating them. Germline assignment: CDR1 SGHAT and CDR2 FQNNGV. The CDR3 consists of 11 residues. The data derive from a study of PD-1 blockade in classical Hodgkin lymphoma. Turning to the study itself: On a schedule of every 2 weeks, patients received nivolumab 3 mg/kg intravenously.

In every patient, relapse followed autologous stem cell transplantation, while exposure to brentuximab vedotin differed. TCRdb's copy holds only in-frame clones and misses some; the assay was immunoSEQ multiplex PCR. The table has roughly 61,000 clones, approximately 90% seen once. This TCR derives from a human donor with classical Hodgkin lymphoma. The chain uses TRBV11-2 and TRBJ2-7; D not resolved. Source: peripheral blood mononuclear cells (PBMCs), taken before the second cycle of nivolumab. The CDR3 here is CASSPSGEQYF. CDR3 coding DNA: TGTGCCAGCAGCCCGTCCGGCGAGCAGTACTTC.